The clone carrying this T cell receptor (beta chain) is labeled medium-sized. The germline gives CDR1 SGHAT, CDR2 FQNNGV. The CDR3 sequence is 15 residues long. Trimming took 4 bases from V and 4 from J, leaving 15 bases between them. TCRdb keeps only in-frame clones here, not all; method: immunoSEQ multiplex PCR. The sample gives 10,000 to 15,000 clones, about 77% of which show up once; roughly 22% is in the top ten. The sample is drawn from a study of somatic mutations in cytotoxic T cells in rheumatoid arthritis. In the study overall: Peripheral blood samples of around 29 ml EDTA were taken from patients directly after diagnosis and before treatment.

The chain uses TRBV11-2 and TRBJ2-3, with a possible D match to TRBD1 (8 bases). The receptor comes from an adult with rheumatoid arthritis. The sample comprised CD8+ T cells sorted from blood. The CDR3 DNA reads TGTGCCAGCAGCTCAGGACAGGGAGGGCCAGATACGCAGTATTTT. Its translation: CASSSGQGGPDTQYF.